A selection of T cell receptor beta chains follows, all from one sample in a study of T cells in tuberculosis. TCRdb's table, derived via immunoSEQ multiplex PCR, lists solely in-frame clones and lacks some. The repertoire holds some 60,000 clones, with 81% as singletons. The sequenced sample was CD1b-GMM tetramer-negative cells sorted from PBMCs. These receptors were taken from an adult woman with latent tuberculosis. Both conserved end residues are part of each CDR3. The D gene is left open where the match is weak. The size field is filled for only some rows; it gives once, few, many or a size class.

v_call	d_call	cdr3_length	clone_size	j_call	cdr3_nt	cdr3_aa
TRBV5-6	NA	14	NA	TRBJ2-1	TGTGCCAGCAGCTTGTATTCCAGGGACAATGAGCAGTTCTTC	CASSLYSRDNEQFF
TRBV4-3	TRBD1	15	NA	TRBJ2-7	TGCGCCAGCAGCCAAGTTCGGGACAGGACCTACGAGCAGTACTTC	CASSQVRDRTYEQYF
TRBV28	NA	14	NA	TRBJ2-7	TGTGCCAGCAGTTTAAGGAGGCCCTCCTACGAGCAGTACTTC	CASSLRRPSYEQYF
TRBV5-1	TRBD2	17	NA	TRBJ2-5	TGCGCCAGCAGCTTGGTTCCAGGACTAGCGGGAGTTGAGACCCAGTACTTC	CASSLVPGLAGVETQYF
TRBV5-5	NA	15	NA	TRBJ1-3	TGTGCCAGCAGCTCGGCCACCCGGACATCCAACACCATATATTTT	CASSSATRTSNTIYF
TRBV6-7	TRBD1	15	few	TRBJ1-5	TGTGCCAGCAGACTACAGGGGATCTTCCATCAGCCCCAGCATTTT	CASRLQGIFHQPQHF
TRBV2	TRBD2	15	NA	TRBJ2-5	TGTGCCAGCAAAGGGACTAGCGGGACAATTGAGACCCAGTACTTC	CASKGTSGTIETQYF
TRBV6-5	NA	13	NA	TRBJ2-7	TGTGCCAGCAGGAAGACAGTAGGGGACGAGCAGTACTTC	CASRKTVGDEQYF
TRBV7-9	TRBD1	15	NA	TRBJ1-6	TGTGCCAGCAGCTTAGAGGGACAGGTCGGCTCACCCCTCCACTTT	CASSLEGQVGSPLHF
TRBV5-5	TRBD2	17	NA	TRBJ2-7	TGTGCCAGCAGCTTGGAGTTACTAGCGGGGCACTCCTACGAGCAGTACTTC	CASSLELLAGHSYEQYF
TRBV2	TRBD1	16	NA	TRBJ1-1	TGTGCCAGCAGCGAACCGGCAGGGGGCATGAACACTGAAGCTTTCTTT	CASSEPAGGMNTEAFF
TRBV4-1	NA	15	NA	TRBJ1-3	TGCGCCAGCAGCCAAGACCCCGGTCCCTTGAACACCATATATTTT	CASSQDPGPLNTIYF
TRBV2	NA	13	NA	TRBJ1-2	TGTGCCAGCAGTGGGGGCAGTCAATATGGCTACACCTTC	CASSGGSQYGYTF
TRBV7-2	NA	15	NA	TRBJ1-5	TGTGCCAGCAGTTTAAATAGAAATAGCAATCAGCCCCAGCATTTT	CASSLNRNSNQPQHF
TRBV28	TRBD1	12	NA	TRBJ1-2	TGTGCCAGCAGCGGGACAGGGTTTGGCTACACCTTC	CASSGTGFGYTF
TRBV5-4	TRBD2	15	NA	TRBJ2-1	TGTGCCAGCAGCTCCTCTAGCGGGGGCATCAATGAGCAGTTCTTC	CASSSSSGGINEQFF